This TCR beta chain came from a study of T cells in tuberculosis. About the study: PBMC were archived before or within 7 days of starting treatment.

As regards this clone: Its matching antigen is unknown.

Study-wide findings and caveats: GEM motif frequencies gave 70% accuracy; the GMM repertoire gave roughly 90%. The TCR-beta difference was not significant; alpha differences partly reflected length.

Time point noted: new active TB diagnosis, blood taken before or within 7 days of starting treatment. The table came from immunoSEQ multiplex PCR; TCRdb's copy has only in-frame clones and leaves some out. The sample records tens of thousands of clones, approximately 90% being singletons. The CDR3 totals 14 residues. With V trimmed by 7 bases and J by 5 bases, 6 bases remained unmatched. CDR1 and CDR2 from the germline V gene are MNHNY and SVGAGI (reference sequence). V gene TRBV6-6 combines with J gene TRBJ1-5; 9 bases line up with TRBD1. The sequence was collected from an adult with tuberculosis. Some clones in this sample may be carry-over from other donors' samples. The material was PBMCs, obtained at tuberculosis diagnosis. The CDR3 region has the DNA TGTGCCAGCATGGGACAGGGCCTCCATCAGCCCCAGCATTTT. Protein product: CASMGQGLHQPQHF.